The rows below give T cell receptor beta chains drawn from one sample of a study of metastatic and nonmetastatic thyroid tumors. TCRdb reanalyzed the PCR reads via MiXCR. The top ten clones hold approximately 3.4% of a sample with under 30,000 clones, about 16% of them seen once. Sequencing was performed on blood. These receptors all stem from a female donor with papillary thyroid cancer or a benign thyroid nodule (not recorded which). Some clones in this sample may be carry-over from other donors' samples. The CDR3 runs from the conserved cysteine through the conserved F or W.

>TRBJ2-2|TRBV6-1
CASRGGDAGELFF
>TRBJ2-1|TRBV3-1
CASSPKLSHNEQFF
>TRBJ1-1|TRBV6-2/TRBV6-3
CASSEWTGTNTEAFF
>TRBJ1-2|TRBV20-1
CSGRVGQDYGYTF
>TRBJ1-5|TRBV6-1
CASRGDRGVQPQHF
>TRBJ1-2|TRBV6-2/TRBV6-3
CASRSLGVRYGYTF
>TRBJ2-4|TRBV2
CASSAPAGIVTNIQYF
>TRBJ2-1|TRBV20-1
CSASSSDFGEQFF
>TRBJ2-7|TRBV28
CASSLQDYEQYF
>TRBJ2-5|TRBV30
CAWMRTERVETQYF
>TRBJ1-2|TRBV4-2
CASSQDEGAAGYTF